This TCR beta chain was sequenced in a study of blood T cell repertoires in COVID-19. Study-wide context: COVID-19 samples collected from the United States, Italy and Spain covered acute and convalescent phases. In each case, the material was cDNA or gDNA derived from T cells, B-cell-depleted T cells, or PBMCs.

In the source study's methods: Reference gene primer amplification yielded estimated nucleated cell counts. Produced via immunoSEQ multiplex PCR; TCRdb's table is partial and in-frame only. Clone size and the V and J calls come from that table; the DNA yielded D and trimming. The data show more than 95,000 clones, roughly 87% seen once. Germline V CDR1 and CDR2: MNHNY, SVGAGI (reference sequence). Trimming left V 10 bases short and J 3 bases short, with 21 bases between. The CDR3 has 16 amino acids. The sequence came from a human donor in a cohort sampled during active COVID-19. The chain is built from TRBV6-6 and TRBJ1-4; D is ambiguous. The specimen sequenced was peripheral blood. The CDR3 spells CAISTTWVAANEKLFF. The CDR3 DNA follows: TGTGCCATCTCTACCACTTGGGTTGCGGCTAATGAAAAACTGTTTTTT.